A selection of T cell receptor beta chains follows, all from one sample in a study of blood T cell repertoires in COVID-19. Sequencing was performed with immunoSEQ multiplex PCR; in TCRdb, only in-frame clones are kept and a portion is missing. The repertoire holds under 300,000 clones, with under 90% as singletons. Specimen: peripheral blood. The receptor source for this set is an older woman with active or convalescent COVID-19. Both conserved end residues are part of each CDR3. Fields, in order: J gene, D gene, V gene, clone size, CDR3 protein, CDR3 DNA. A D gene is named only where the DNA matches it firmly. Clone sizes are given selectively: once, few, many, or a class where the clone is expanded.

J: TRBJ1-1
D: .
V: TRBV7-3
size: .
CDR3: CASSSTGGAEAFF
DNA: TGTGCCAGCAGCTCCACGGGGGGAGCTGAAGCTTTCTTT

J: TRBJ2-7
D: .
V: TRBV3-1/TRBV3-2
size: .
CDR3: CASSPAGPGYYEQYF
DNA: TGTGCCAGCAGCCCCGCCGGTCCAGGGTACTACGAGCAGTACTTC

J: TRBJ2-7
D: TRBD1
V: TRBV7-9
size: once
CDR3: CASSSPTGGLHYEQYF
DNA: TGTGCCAGCAGCTCACCAACAGGGGGACTTCACTACGAGCAGTACTTC

J: TRBJ2-1
D: TRBD2
V: TRBV7-2
size: .
CDR3: CASSSSGGAYNEQFF
DNA: TGTGCCAGCAGCTCAAGCGGGGGGGCTTACAATGAGCAGTTCTTC

J: TRBJ1-1
D: .
V: TRBV5-1
size: .
CDR3: CASSLIPQRLMDTEAFF
DNA: TGCGCCAGCAGCTTGATCCCCCAGAGGCTTATGGATACTGAAGCTTTCTTT

J: TRBJ1-2
D: .
V: TRBV28
size: .
CDR3: CASSLLPGDYGYTF
DNA: TGTGCCAGCAGTTTGTTACCAGGGGACTATGGCTACACCTTC

J: TRBJ1-1
D: TRBD1
V: TRBV5-1
size: once
CDR3: CASSQTDRGRTEAFF
DNA: TGCGCCAGCAGCCAAACGGACAGGGGCCGCACTGAAGCTTTCTTT

J: TRBJ1-5
D: .
V: TRBV6-5
size: .
CDR3: CASSLTPSNQPQHF
DNA: TGTGCCAGCAGCCTGACACCCAGCAATCAGCCCCAGCATTTT

J: TRBJ1-5
D: TRBD1
V: TRBV7-3
size: .
CDR3: CASSLTGDQPQHF
DNA: TGTGCCAGCAGCCTAACAGGGGATCAGCCCCAGCATTTT

J: TRBJ1-2
D: TRBD1
V: TRBV11-2
size: .
CDR3: CASSLDPGTGGFNYGYTF
DNA: TGTGCCAGCAGCTTAGACCCTGGGACAGGGGGCTTCAACTATGGCTACACCTTC

J: TRBJ1-2
D: .
V: TRBV19
size: .
CDR3: CASSISDGYTF
DNA: TGTGCCAGTAGTATTAGTGATGGCTACACCTTC

J: TRBJ1-2
D: .
V: TRBV7-9
size: .
CDR3: CASSSHGGNYGYTF
DNA: TGTGCCAGCAGTTCGCATGGGGGCAACTATGGCTACACCTTC

J: TRBJ2-7
D: TRBD1
V: TRBV18
size: .
CDR3: CASSPGTGPYEQYF
DNA: TGTGCCAGCTCACCCGGGACAGGGCCCTACGAGCAGTACTTC

J: TRBJ2-2
D: .
V: TRBV19
size: .
CDR3: CASTGGPNTGELFF
DNA: TGTGCCAGTACCGGGGGACCGAACACCGGGGAGCTGTTTTTT

J: TRBJ2-7
D: TRBD2
V: TRBV4-3
size: many
CDR3: CASSGGGEQYF
DNA: TGCGCCAGCAGCGGGGGGGGCGAGCAGTACTTC

J: TRBJ2-1
D: .
V: TRBV7-2
size: once
CDR3: CASSLVSGFDYNEQFF
DNA: TGTGCCAGCAGCTTAGTGTCCGGGTTCGACTACAATGAGCAGTTCTTC

J: TRBJ1-2
D: .
V: TRBV19
size: .
CDR3: CASSVGRGYGYTF
DNA: TGTGCCAGTAGTGTCGGCAGGGGCTATGGCTACACCTTC

J: TRBJ1-6
D: .
V: TRBV6-5
size: few
CDR3: CASSYRRGNSPLHF
DNA: TGTGCCAGCAGTTACCGGCGGGGCAATTCACCCCTCCACTTT

J: TRBJ1-1
D: .
V: TRBV5-4
size: .
CDR3: CASSSITGNTEAFF
DNA: TGTGCCAGCAGTTCAATAACAGGTAACACTGAAGCTTTCTTT

J: TRBJ2-3
D: TRBD2
V: TRBV3-1/TRBV3-2
size: .
CDR3: CASSRRTSGGGTDTQYF
DNA: TGTGCCAGCAGCCGGCGGACTAGCGGGGGGGGCACAGATACGCAGTATTTT

J: TRBJ1-2
D: .
V: TRBV25-1
size: .
CDR3: CASSHSESGVGGYTF
DNA: TGTGCCAGCAGTCACTCGGAATCAGGGGTGGGAGGCTACACCTTC

J: TRBJ1-5
D: .
V: TRBV6-5
size: .
CDR3: CASSYERGNQPQHF
DNA: TGTGCCAGCAGTTACGAGAGAGGCAATCAGCCCCAGCATTTT

J: TRBJ1-2
D: .
V: TRBV6-5
size: .
CDR3: CASKKADSPNYGYTF
DNA: TGTGCCAGCAAGAAAGCGGACAGCCCTAACTATGGCTACACCTTC

J: TRBJ2-4
D: .
V: TRBV30
size: .
CDR3: CAAGQHNGVKNIQYF
DNA: TGTGCCGCCGGACAGCATAACGGGGTCAAAAACATTCAGTACTTC

J: TRBJ1-5
D: TRBD1
V: TRBV19
size: .
CDR3: CASSLQGASNQPQHF
DNA: TGTGCCAGTAGTCTACAGGGGGCGAGCAATCAGCCCCAGCATTTT

J: TRBJ1-5
D: .
V: TRBV15
size: once
CDR3: CATSRVLGGGQPQHF
DNA: TGTGCCACCAGCAGAGTATTAGGGGGGGGTCAGCCCCAGCATTTT

J: TRBJ2-1
D: TRBD2
V: TRBV30
size: .
CDR3: CAWNPSGGYNEQFF
DNA: TGTGCCTGGAATCCTAGCGGGGGATACAATGAGCAGTTCTTC

J: TRBJ1-2
D: TRBD1
V: TRBV5-1
size: .
CDR3: CASSSGTGDYGYTF
DNA: TGCGCCAGCAGTTCCGGGACAGGGGACTATGGCTACACCTTC

J: TRBJ2-3
D: .
V: TRBV2
size: .
CDR3: CASNYPQRPSTDTQYF
DNA: TGTGCCAGCAACTATCCCCAGCGGCCTAGCACAGATACGCAGTATTTT

J: TRBJ2-1
D: TRBD2
V: TRBV9
size: .
CDR3: CASSVALAGGSTYNEQFF
DNA: TGTGCCAGCAGCGTAGCGCTAGCGGGGGGGAGCACCTACAATGAGCAGTTCTTC

J: TRBJ1-1
D: TRBD1
V: TRBV11-2
size: .
CDR3: CASSLSHRGRIAEAFF
DNA: TGTGCCAGCAGCTTATCCCACAGGGGGCGCATCGCTGAAGCTTTCTTT

J: TRBJ2-5
D: TRBD2
V: TRBV6-6
size: .
CDR3: CASSSKLSGREETQYF
DNA: TGTGCCAGCAGTTCCAAACTATCCGGGAGGGAGGAGACCCAGTACTTC

J: TRBJ2-1
D: .
V: TRBV6-2/TRBV6-3
size: .
CDR3: CASSYSQVTEQFF
DNA: TGTGCCAGCAGTTACTCCCAGGTCACTGAGCAGTTCTTC

J: TRBJ1-5
D: .
V: TRBV19
size: .
CDR3: CASSIGRPSNQPQHF
DNA: TGTGCCAGTAGTATAGGGCGGCCAAGCAATCAGCCCCAGCATTTT

J: TRBJ2-3
D: .
V: TRBV29-1
size: .
CDR3: CSVRGRNTDTQYF
DNA: TGCAGCGTGCGGGGACGGAACACAGATACGCAGTATTTT

J: TRBJ2-5
D: .
V: TRBV5-6
size: .
CDR3: CASSVPGVQETQYF
DNA: TGTGCCAGCAGCGTCCCAGGGGTCCAAGAGACCCAGTACTTC

J: TRBJ2-3
D: TRBD2
V: TRBV29-1
size: .
CDR3: CSATGGGASDTQYF
DNA: TGCAGCGCTACGGGGGGGGGCGCATCAGATACGCAGTATTTT

J: TRBJ1-2
D: .
V: TRBV27
size: .
CDR3: CASSLSIAHRPNYGYTF
DNA: TGTGCCAGCAGTTTAAGTATAGCTCATCGACCTAACTATGGCTACACCTTC

J: TRBJ2-5
D: .
V: TRBV7-2
size: .
CDR3: CASSFQTAETQYF
DNA: TGTGCCAGCAGCTTCCAGACAGCAGAGACCCAGTACTTC

J: TRBJ2-2
D: .
V: TRBV6-2/TRBV6-3
size: .
CDR3: CASSYGYTGELFF
DNA: TGTGCCAGCAGTTACGGCTACACCGGGGAGCTGTTTTTT

J: TRBJ2-1
D: .
V: TRBV10-1
size: .
CDR3: CASITQQGPRSYNEQFF
DNA: TGCGCCAGCATTACTCAACAGGGACCCAGGTCCTACAATGAGCAGTTCTTC

J: TRBJ2-2
D: TRBD1
V: TRBV9
size: .
CDR3: CASSVSTGGRNTGELFF
DNA: TGTGCCAGCAGCGTTAGCACAGGGGGCAGAAACACCGGGGAGCTGTTTTTT

J: TRBJ1-3
D: TRBD1
V: TRBV20-1
size: few
CDR3: CSASSDRTSGNTIYF
DNA: TGCAGTGCTAGTTCGGACAGGACCTCTGGAAACACCATATATTTT

J: TRBJ2-7
D: .
V: TRBV11-2
size: .
CDR3: CASSRDAGGLTYEQYF
DNA: TGTGCCAGCAGCCGAGACGCAGGGGGACTCACCTACGAGCAGTACTTC

J: TRBJ1-1
D: TRBD1
V: TRBV2
size: once
CDR3: CASSMDRVDTEAFF
DNA: TGTGCCAGCAGCATGGACAGGGTGGATACTGAAGCTTTCTTT